Below are 5 T cell receptor beta chains sequenced from a single sample in a study of blood T cell repertoires in COVID-19. Generated by immunoSEQ multiplex PCR, the TCRdb table keeps only in-frame clones and is missing some. The sample has 150,000 to 200,000 clones, about 87% seen once. Sample: peripheral blood. These receptors were obtained from a woman aged 70 to 79 with COVID-19, enrolled during active disease.

The chain links TRBV28 to TRBJ2-7; 9 positions agree with TRBD1. Per the germline V gene, CDR1 is MDHEN and CDR2 is SYDVKM. Trimming took 5 bases from V and 5 from J; bases not matched to a gene: 10. The CDR3 is 15 residues long. CDR3 DNA sequence: TGTGCCAGCAGTCTTCCCGGGACAGGGAACCACGAGCAGTACTTC. This sequence encodes CASSLPGTGNHEQYF.

This clone was detected only once. This chain links TRBV5-4 with TRBJ1-5; D might be TRBD1 (5 bases). Germline V gene lookup returns CDR1 SGHNT and CDR2 YYREEE (reference sequence). V was shortened by 0 bases and J by 10 bases, with 11 bases between the two germline ends. CDR3 size: 13 residues. The CDR3 DNA sequence: TGTGCCAGCAGCTTGGATAACAGGAGCCCCCAGCATTTT. Translating it yields CASSLDNRSPQHF.

V is TRBV10-3 and J is TRBJ1-5; tentatively, D is TRBD1 (6 bases). CDR3 size: 13 residues. Germline CDR1 reads ENHRY; CDR2 reads SYGVKD. V dropped 6 bases and J dropped 7 bases, with 13 bases sitting between them. In nucleotides, the CDR3 is TGTGCCATCAGGCTTGGGGGCGACCAGCCCCAGCATTTT. Protein: CAIRLGGDQPQHF.

This clone was observed once. V usage is TRBV2 and J usage is TRBJ2-5, with D hard to call. Germline lookup yields CDR1 SNHLY and CDR2 FYNNEI. V shed 3 bases and J shed 4 bases, with 12 bases lying between them. The CDR3 loop spans 14 amino acids. The CDR3 loop reads CASSEILVAETQYF. The CDR3 DNA follows: TGTGCCAGCAGTGAGATTCTAGTCGCAGAGACCCAGTACTTC.

This chain connects TRBV7-2 to TRBJ1-1; no definite D call. Trimming stripped 1 base from V and 3 bases from J, with 12 bases between. The germline CDR1 and CDR2 sequences are SGHTA and FQGNSA. CDR3 length: 15 amino acids. The CDR3 sequence: CASSLGVVSYTEAFF. The DNA for the CDR3 is TGTGCCAGCAGCTTAGGAGTTGTGAGCTACACTGAAGCTTTCTTT. The whole variable domain, remainder taken from reference TRBV7-2 and TRBJ1-1, is GAGVSQSPSNKVTEKGKDVELRCDPISGHTALYWYRQSLGQGLEFLIYFQGNSAPDKSGLPSDRFSAERTGGSVSTLTIQRTQQEDSAVYLCASSLGVVSYTEAFFGQGTRLTVV.